This T cell receptor beta chain was sequenced during a study of T cell responses to AZD1222 COVID-19 vaccine. The CDR3 spans 16 residues. Losses at the gene ends were 3 bases for V and 2 bases for J; bases not matched to a gene: 5. Germline assignment: CDR1 SGHRS and CDR2 YFSETQ. Sequencing was performed with immunoSEQ multiplex PCR; in TCRdb, only in-frame clones are kept and a portion is missing. The profile covers 43,000 or so clones, with 90% appearing a single time and over 35% taken by the ten largest. Second-dose timings of about 4 or about 12 weeks were pooled. The sample in question was peripheral blood, obtained 28 days after the second AZD1222 dose. V is TRBV5-1 and J is TRBJ1-4; 9 bases agree with TRBD1. The clonotype originates from an adult who received the AZD1222 COVID-19 vaccine. In DNA form, the CDR3 reads TGCGCCAGCAGCTCAGGGACAGGGTCTACTAATGAAAAACTGTTTTTT. Translating gives CASSSGTGSTNEKLFF.